The following is a T cell receptor beta chain sequence with its context. What this receptor recognizes is not known. No much larger clone is present one base from it, and per-base qualities are unavailable. The record originates from a study of somatic mutations in cytotoxic T cells in rheumatoid arthritis listed by TCRdb under 2017. In the study overall: Before any treatment started and right after they were diagnosed, patients gave peripheral blood samples (about 27 ml EDTA). For 65 to 80 rheumatoid arthritis patients and 20 healthy controls, TCRB deep sequencing was carried out. To characterize clonality, the study used TCRB deep sequencing while asking whether somatic mutations are carried by expanded CD8+ T-cell clones in newly diagnosed, untreated rheumatoid arthritis. The median ages of the patient and control groups were essentially identical. Some V beta antibody-stained T-cell populations were flow-sorted on a FACSAria II or Sony SH800 at nearly 100% purity, and sorted V beta1+ cells also underwent TCRB sequencing.

Genomic DNA underwent TCRB CDR3 sequencing using the immunoSEQ assay. In the source study's methods: Published virus-specific TCRB sequences were compared with patient CD8+ clones larger than 1%, and only a few matches were found. Only productive TCRB rearrangements were included in the analyses. Defining a clone by its unique TCRB CDR3 sequence, the study calculated clonality as a productive clonality index derived from Shannon entropy. Repertoire overlap for a pair of samples was computed from each clone's template counts relative to total templates per sample. Flow cytometry-measured V-gene usage correlated with V-gene usage from TCRB sequencing, with a Spearman r of about 0.56. TCRdb obtained this table from immuneACCESS and retained in-frame rearrangements with V and J assigned. These tables miss some clones; where compared with another copy, unresolved V genes account for less than half of the shortfall, and the remainder is unexplained. That table furnishes V, J and clone size, whereas the DNA furnished D and trimming. In this sample the table shows 11,000 to 15,000 clones, about 89% of which occur a single time. About 20% of the sample is held by the ten biggest clonotypes.

On the study overall, not on this receptor specifically: In about an eighth of the roughly 60 patients the largest CD8+ clone exceeded 20% of CD8+ cells, and several identical CD8+ TCRB sequences were shared between blood and synovial fluid. CD8+ T-cell clonality did not differ significantly between rheumatoid arthritis patients and age-matched healthy controls. An increase of CD8+ clonality with age was seen in patients (Spearman r of about 0.49) but not in healthy controls. It was unknown which antigens the expanded CD8+ clones targeted, and their absence from virus-specific databases did not exclude viral specificity. No adjustment for multiple comparisons was made for the slight TRBV07 underrepresentation in patients.

On an AutoMACS, CD4+ and CD8+ cells were isolated via positive magnetic bead selection, and their purity was verified by flow cytometry. Isolation of peripheral blood mononuclear cells was done through Ficoll-Paque PLUS density gradient separation. Using Nucleospin Tissue or Tissue XS kits, DNA was extracted from CD4-enriched, CD8-enriched or PBMC samples, with quantification by a Qubit 2.0 fluorometer. Between the V and J ends, shortened by 6 bases and 7 bases respectively, the junction contains 16 bases. From the cysteine through the phenylalanine, the CDR3 covers 13 amino acids. The kept DNA is CDR3 alone, 39 bases in frame from the first base. CDR1 and CDR2 (MDHEN, SYDVKM) derive from the germline V gene.

The specimen was CD4+ T cells sorted from blood. The TCR comes from a man aged 70 or older with rheumatoid arthritis. The sequence joins TRBV28 to TRBJ2-7; TRBD1 is perhaps the D gene, given 5 matching bases. The DNA sequence is given as TGTGCCAGCAGGTCATCCAGACAGCCGGAGCAGTACTTC. Its amino acids are CASRSSRQPEQYF.